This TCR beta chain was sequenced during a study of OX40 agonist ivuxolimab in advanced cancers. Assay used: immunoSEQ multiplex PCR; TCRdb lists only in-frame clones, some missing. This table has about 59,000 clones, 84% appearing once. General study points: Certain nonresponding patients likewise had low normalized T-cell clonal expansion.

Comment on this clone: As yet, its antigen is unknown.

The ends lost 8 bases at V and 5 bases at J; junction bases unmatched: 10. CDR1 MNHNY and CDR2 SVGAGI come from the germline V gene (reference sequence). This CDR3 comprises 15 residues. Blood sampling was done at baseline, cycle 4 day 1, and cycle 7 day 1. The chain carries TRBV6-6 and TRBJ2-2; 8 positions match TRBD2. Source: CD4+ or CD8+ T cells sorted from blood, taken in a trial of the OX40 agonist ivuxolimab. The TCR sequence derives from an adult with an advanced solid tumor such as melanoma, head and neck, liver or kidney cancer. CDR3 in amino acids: CASGQRERRTGELFF. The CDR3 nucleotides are TGTGCCAGCGGGCAGCGGGAGCGTCGTACCGGGGAGCTGTTTTTT.